This T cell receptor (beta chain) was retrieved from a study of blood T cell repertoires in COVID-19. This CDR3 has 15 amino acids. Germline CDR1 MNHNS, CDR2 SASEGT. The ends were cut back, 2 bases at V and 4 bases at J, with 12 bases in the middle. Generated by immunoSEQ multiplex PCR, the TCRdb table keeps only in-frame clones and is missing some. The sample gives around 200,000 clones, around four fifths of which show up once; approximately 8.7% is in the top ten. The recovered donors of Cohort 3 showed two negative PCRs, clearance, or symptom resolution. Sequenced material: PBMCs or T cells enriched from blood (not recorded which). The sequence derives from a man aged 35 to 55 who had recovered from COVID-19. V is TRBV6-1 and J is TRBJ1-3, with TRBD1 as a possible D gene (6 bases). The CDR3 DNA reads TGTGCCAGCAGTGAACTTACAGGGCTCGGAAACACCATATATTTT. This encodes CASSELTGLGNTIYF.